Each of the 13 T cell receptor beta chains below was sequenced from the same sample in a study of tumor-infiltrating lymphocytes in primary liver carcinoma. Both RNA and DNA were isolated together from around 20-30 mg of bulk tissue that had not been sorted. The template, about 550 ng total RNA, yielded TCR beta cDNA made with a constant-region primer. Modified slightly, ARM-PCR produced TCR beta libraries over three nested multiplex PCR rounds. TRBV1-TRBV30 forward primers and a C-beta reverse primer were used in the first two PCR rounds, which each ran for 9 to 10 cycles. MiXCR, run by TCRdb on the multiplex PCR reads, gives a single entry per CDR3 protein. In the table there are approximately 120,000 distinct CDR3 sequences, 50% to 80% of which are singletons. The sequenced sample consisted of liver tumor tissue from sampling region 3. Sample subset: tumor region T3, left-lateral pole. Receptors were obtained from a woman aged 60-75 years with primary liver carcinoma and hepatitis B virus infection.

On this clonotype itself: The CDR3 does not end in the conserved phenylalanine or tryptophan, so this is likely a read error. This rearrangement joins TRBV12-3 or TRBV12-4 to TRBJ1-2; D is undetermined. V lost 2 bases, J lost 5 bases, and 6 bases lay in between. This CDR3 has 12 amino acids. The CDR3 sequence is CASSLTVYGYTS. The CDR3, as DNA: TGTGCCAGCAGTTTAACAGTATATGGCTACACCTCC.

At least ten counts were recorded for this clonotype. The chain couples TRBV5-8 to TRBJ1-2; D unclear. Germline V gives CDR1 SGHTS, CDR2 YDEGEE. This CDR3 contains 12 residues. The V gene lost 0 bases and the J gene lost 6 bases, with 6 bases spanning the gap. CDR3 in amino acids: CASSLVANGYTF. In DNA form, the CDR3 reads TGTGCCAGCAGCTTGGTTGCGAATGGCTACACCTTC.

The V and J genes are TRBV11-3 and TRBJ2-7, with unresolved D. CDR3 length: 16 amino acids. V was cut by 0 bases and J by 1 base, with 13 bases left in between. Germline-derived CDR1 and CDR2 are SGHNT and YENEEA. CDR3 region: CASSLEKGPGSYEQYV. The CDR3 DNA reads as TGTGCCAGCAGCTTAGAAAAAGGGCCCGGGTCCTACGAGCAGTACGTC.

This clonotype was found many times. The CDR3 loop reads CATSDSRTTSYNEQFF. The DNA of the CDR3 is TGTGCCACCAGTGATTCCAGGACTACCTCCTACAATGAGCAGTTCTTC. The J gene is TRBJ2-1, the V gene TRBV24-1, with D possibly being TRBD2 (6 bases). Germline values: CDR1 KGHDR, CDR2 SFDVKD. This CDR3 is built from 16 residues. Trimming left V 2 bases short and J 0 bases short, with 10 bases between.

Ten or more counts support this clonotype. The chain uses TRBV28 and TRBJ2-3; the D is unclear. Between the trimmed V and J ends, which lost 5 bases and 14 bases, there was a span of 20 bases. CDR1 MDHEN and CDR2 SYDVKM come from the germline V gene. This CDR3 is 13 amino acids long. The CDR3 sequence: CASSPHGFPLGYF. Here the CDR3 DNA reads TGTGCCAGCAGTCCACACGGGTTCCCTTTGGGGTATTTT.

This clonotype was seen at least ten times. The chain joins TRBV5-4 to TRBJ2-3; D call uncertain. Germline V gene lookup returns CDR1 SGHNT and CDR2 YYREEE (reference sequence). The CDR3 extends over 15 amino acids. V was trimmed by 7 bases and J by 0 bases, leaving 15 bases between them. The DNA of the CDR3 is TGTGCCAGCCTAGAAGCCCCCCATAGCACAGATACGCAGTATTTT. Translating gives CASLEAPHSTDTQYF.

The chain joins TRBV6-5 to TRBJ2-3; 8 bases map to TRBD2. Per germline, CDR1 MNHEY and CDR2 SVGAGI. The CDR3 consists of 16 residues. With 2 bases clipped from V and 13 bases from J, the junction kept 17 bases outside the gene matches. This chain's CDR3 is CASSYQGLEARDTEYF. The CDR3 coding sequence is TGTGCCAGCAGTTACCAGGGACTAGAGGCCAGGGATACAGAGTATTTT.

As for this clonotype: One junction end does not reproduce the germline sequence, and a read error may be involved. V usage is TRBV12-3 or TRBV12-4 and J usage is TRBJ2-1, with TRBD1 as a possible D gene (7 bases). The length of the CDR3 is 15 residues. CDR3 nucleotide sequence: TGTACCAGCAGTCCTGGAGGGACAGCTTACAATGAGCAGCTCTTC. Protein sequence: CTSSPGGTAYNEQLF.

To note about this clonotype: It may be a read error: a sequence one base away is much more abundant. A read error is likely, as this CDR3 ends without the conserved phenylalanine or tryptophan. This rearrangement joins TRBV28 to TRBJ1-5, with unresolved D. V was cut by 5 bases and J by 0 bases, with 8 bases left in between. There are 14 residues in the CDR3. Germline V gene sequence: CDR1 MDHEN, CDR2 SYDVKM. The CDR3 DNA reads TGTGCCAGCAGTCTACCTCATAGCAATCAGCCCCAGCATTAT. This encodes CASSLPHSNQPQHY.

Only a few counts were recorded for this clonotype. One junction end disagrees with the germline gene, perhaps due to a read error. The genes are TRBV11-2 and TRBJ1-2, with D unclear. The V gene's germline CDR1 is SGHAT and CDR2 FQNNGV. The CDR3 runs 13 residues. The CDR3 loop reads CASSLDGNYGYTF. CDR3 nucleotide sequence: TGTGCCAGCAGCTTAGACGGCAACTATGGCTACACGTTC. Combining the CDR3 with reference TRBV11-2 and TRBJ1-2 gives the whole variable domain EAGVAQSPRYKIIEKRQSVAFWCNPISGHATLYWYQQILGQGPKLLIQFQNNGVVDDSQLPKDRFSAERLKGVDSTLKIQPAKLEDSAVYLCASSLDGNYGYTFGSGTRLTVV.

A note on this clonotype: This may be a read error, as it is one base from a much larger clone. The gene calls are TRBV7-8 and TRBJ2-4; 9 nucleotides match TRBD1. CDR3 length equals 14 residues. The V gene's germline CDR1 is SGHVS and CDR2 FQNEAQ. CDR3 sequence (DNA): TGTGCCAGCAGCTTACCGAGACAGGGGGTTCCATGGAGCTTC. The encoded protein is CASSLPRQGVPWSF.

The chain recombines TRBV5-1 with TRBJ1-1; 11 nucleotides line up with TRBD1. Germline V gives CDR1 SGHRS, CDR2 YFSETQ. The CDR3 sequence is 14 residues long. The V gene end was trimmed by 2 bases and the J gene end by 8 bases; junction bases not matched to a gene: 5. In DNA form, the CDR3 reads TGCGCCAGCAGCTTTAACCGGGACAGGGGGGAAGCTTTCTTT. It translates to CASSFNRDRGEAFF.

J is TRBJ2-1 and V is TRBV5-1, with 10 bases matching TRBD2. This CDR3 is built from 17 residues. Looked up from germline, CDR1 is SGHRS and CDR2 is YFSETQ. V lost 4 bases and J lost 7; bases outside the gene matches: 14. This CDR3 is CASSVGSLAGAGNEQFF. In DNA, the CDR3 is TGCGCCAGCAGCGTGGGCTCCCTAGCGGGAGCTGGTAATGAGCAGTTCTTC.